This T cell receptor (beta chain) originates from a study of radiation and T cells in renal cell carcinoma. TCRdb's table, derived via immunoSEQ multiplex PCR, lists solely in-frame clones and lacks some. Altogether tens of thousands of clones are present, around 80% being singletons, with the ten largest covering about 6.8%. Time point indicated: blood 2 weeks post-SBRT. The treatment was: 15 Gy SBRT to primary tumor, nephrectomy 4 weeks later. Germline loops: CDR1 GTSNPN, CDR2 SVGIG (reference sequence). Trimming cost V 2 bases and J 0 bases, with 12 bases left between them. CDR3 size: 15 residues. This clone was seen once.

The sequence derives from a man aged 55-75 years with renal cell carcinoma. The chain has TRBV30 and TRBJ2-3; tentative D call: TRBD2 (5 bases). The starting material was blood, obtained from a patient whose treatment included radiotherapy and nephrectomy. Here the CDR3 reads CAWSLSGASTDTQYF. The CDR3 nucleotides are TGTGCCTGGAGTTTAAGCGGTGCTAGCACAGATACGCAGTATTTT. The full variable domain, rest sourced from reference TRBV30 and TRBJ2-3, is SQTIHQWPATLVQPVGSPLSLECTVEGTSNPNLYWYRQAAGRGLQLLFYSVGIGQISSEVPQNLSASRPQDRQFILSSKKLLLSDSGFYLCAWSLSGASTDTQYFGPGTRLTVL.